These 9 T cell receptor beta chains originate from one sample sequenced in a study of cytomegalovirus exposure and HLA in healthy donors. Sequenced by immunoSEQ multiplex PCR; TCRdb stores in-frame clones only, minus some. The table lists over 200,000 clones, just over 85% of them singletons. The material sequenced was PBMCs. The receptors originated from a young woman in good health and CMV-seronegative.

The V and J genes are TRBV11-2 and TRBJ1-1; 8 nucleotides line up with TRBD1. V shed 6 bases, J shed 6 bases, and the junction held 12 bases outside the gene matches. The CDR3 is made up of 15 amino acids. Germline-derived CDR1 and CDR2 are SGHAT and FQNNGV. DNA of the CDR3: TGTGCCAGCAGACCAACCACTGACAGGGGCCCTGAAGCTTTCTTT. It codes for CASRPTTDRGPEAFF.

The chain employs TRBV4-2 and TRBJ1-2; D is perhaps TRBD1 (5 bases). V dropped 5 bases and J dropped 6 bases, with 16 bases sitting between them. This CDR3 is 14 amino acids long. Germline V CDR1 and CDR2: LGHNA, YNFKEQ. CDR3 nucleotide sequence: TGTGCCAGCAGCAAATTACAAGGGGAGGATGGCTACACCTTC. Amino acids: CASSKLQGEDGYTF.

This sequence joins TRBV6-6 and TRBJ2-3, with D perhaps matching TRBD1 (5 bases). Germline V gene data show CDR1 as MNHNY and CDR2 as SVGAGI (reference sequence). The CDR3 spans 16 residues. Between the trimmed V and J ends, which lost 0 bases and 6 bases, there was a span of 16 bases. CDR3 residues: CASSYSPDISGDTQYF. CDR3 DNA sequence: TGTGCCAGCAGTTACTCTCCGGACATCTCCGGGGATACGCAGTATTTT.

The chain couples TRBV28 to TRBJ2-5; D is ambiguous. The CDR3 is 9 residues long. Germline V gene data show CDR1 as MDHEN and CDR2 as SYDVKM. The V gene lost 11 bases and the J gene lost 4 bases, with 5 bases spanning the gap. The CDR3 DNA follows: TGTGCCGTCGGAGAGACCCAGTACTTC. Protein: CAVGETQYF.

The chain recombines TRBV4-2 with TRBJ2-7; the match to TRBD2 covers 7 bases. After removal of 0 bases from V and 3 bases from J, the junction contained 5 bases not matched to a gene. Germline CDR1 LGHNA, CDR2 YNFKEQ. This CDR3 is 15 amino acids long. CDR3 bases: TGTGCCAGCAGCCAAGATATAGCGGGCGGCTACGAGCAGTACTTC. Amino acids: CASSQDIAGGYEQYF.

In nucleotides, the CDR3 is TGTGCCAGCAGCAAAAGACAGGGATCAGAGACCCAGTACTTC. Amino acid sequence: CASSKRQGSETQYF. The gene calls are TRBV9 and TRBJ2-5; 7 positions match TRBD1. V shed 4 bases and J 4 bases; nucleotides not matched to a gene: 7. This CDR3 is 14 amino acids long. Germline V gives CDR1 SGDLS, CDR2 YYNGEE.

This rearrangement joins TRBV6-5 to TRBJ2-5, with 9 bases identical to TRBD1. This CDR3 is built from 13 residues. Germline loops: CDR1 MNHEY, CDR2 SVGAGI. V lost 4 bases, J lost 7 bases, and 4 bases stayed unmatched. The chain's CDR3 is CASSWDRAGTQYF. The CDR3 nucleotides are TGTGCCAGCAGTTGGGACAGGGCGGGGACCCAGTACTTC.

V usage is TRBV28 and J usage is TRBJ1-5; possible D gene TRBD1, 6 bases. CDR1 and CDR2 (germline): MDHEN, SYDVKM. The CDR3 runs 15 residues. V was cut by 2 bases and J by 5 bases, with 13 bases left in between. The CDR3 reads CASSLKWAGDQPQHF. CDR3 in DNA: TGTGCCAGCAGTTTAAAATGGGCAGGGGATCAGCCCCAGCATTTT.

The chain couples TRBV18 to TRBJ1-1; a weak D match, TRBD1 (5 bases). From germline, CDR1 is KGHSH and CDR2 LQKENI. Trimming removed 2 bases from V and 4 bases from J, with 8 bases in between. This CDR3 has 13 amino acids. CDR3 DNA: TGTGCCAGCTCACCAAGGGGTGTCACTGAAGCTTTCTTT. This translates into CASSPRGVTEAFF.